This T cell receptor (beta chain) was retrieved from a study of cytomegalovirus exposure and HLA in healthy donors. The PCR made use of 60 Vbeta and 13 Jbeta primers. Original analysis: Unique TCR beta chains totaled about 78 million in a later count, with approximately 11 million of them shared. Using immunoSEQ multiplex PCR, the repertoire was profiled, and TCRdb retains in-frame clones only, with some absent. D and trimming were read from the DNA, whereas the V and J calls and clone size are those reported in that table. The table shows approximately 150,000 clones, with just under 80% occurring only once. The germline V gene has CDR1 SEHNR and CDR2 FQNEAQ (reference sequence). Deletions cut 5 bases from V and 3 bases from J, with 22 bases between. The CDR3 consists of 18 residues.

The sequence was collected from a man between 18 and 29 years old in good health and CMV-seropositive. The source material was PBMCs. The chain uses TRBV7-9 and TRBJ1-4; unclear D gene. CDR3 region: CASSPVTAGSVANEKLFF. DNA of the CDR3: TGTGCCAGCAGCCCAGTCACGGCCGGGAGTGTGGCTAATGAAAAACTGTTTTTT.